The T cell receptor (beta chain) under discussion was sequenced for a study of neurological immune-mediated disorders. The team produced cDNA through 5'RACE using 10-nucleotide random UMIs. One entry per CDR3 protein, called by TCRdb with MiXCR from the 5' RACE reads. The repertoire holds around 25,000 distinct CDR3 sequences, with approximately 2.7% as singletons. Germline CDR1 and CDR2: DFQATT and SNEGSKA (reference sequence). With 5 bases clipped from V and 2 bases from J, the junction kept 5 bases outside the gene matches. This CDR3 has 13 residues. At least ten counts were recorded for this clonotype. The unsorted libraries were generated from a total of 2 million PBMCs, which had been stored in RNAlater at -80 C.

The sequence came from a woman between 45 and 60 years old with multiple sclerosis. This chain links TRBV20-1 with TRBJ2-7, with 8 bases lining up with TRBD2. The sequenced sample consisted of PBMCs. The CDR3 nucleotides are TGCAGTGCTTCCCCGGGACTAGCCTACGAGCAGTACTTC. It specifies CSASPGLAYEQYF.